Presented here are 3 T cell receptor beta chains from one specimen sequenced in a study of CD4 T cells in relation to SARS-CoV-2 and coronaviruses. Sequencing was performed with immunoSEQ multiplex PCR; in TCRdb, only in-frame clones are kept and a portion is missing. The sample lists about 36,000 clones; 77% were seen once. These receptors are not linked to any known antigen. Sequencing used memory CD4+ T cells from PBMCs, cultured in vitro. The receptors were gathered from an adult with COVID-19.

CDR3 region: CASSAGQGGYEQYF. The CDR3 nucleotides are TGTGCCAGCAGCGCGGGACAGGGGGGCTACGAGCAGTACTTC. This sequence joins TRBV9 and TRBJ2-7; the match to TRBD1 covers 11 bases. Germline V lookup: CDR1 SGDLS, CDR2 YYNGEE. V shed 3 bases, J shed 3 bases, and the junction held 2 bases outside the gene matches. This CDR3 is 14 amino acids long.

The J gene is TRBJ2-7, the V gene TRBV5-1; TRBD1 aligns across 9 bases. Trimming at V came to 4 bases and at J to 3 bases, leaving 14 bases not matched to a gene. The CDR3 consists of 17 residues. Looked up from germline, CDR1 is SGHRS and CDR2 is YFSETQ. This CDR3 is CASSPGGGQGIFYEQYF. The CDR3 DNA is TGCGCCAGCAGCCCGGGTGGGGGACAGGGTATATTCTACGAGCAGTACTTC.

This chain connects TRBV5-1 to TRBJ2-5, with a possible D match to TRBD2 (6 bases). V was pared by 2 bases and J by 2 bases, with 10 bases between. This CDR3 contains 14 residues. Germline assignment: CDR1 SGHRS and CDR2 YFSETQ. CDR3 protein: CASSFRGGQETQYF. CDR3 DNA: TGCGCCAGCAGCTTTAGGGGAGGTCAAGAGACCCAGTACTTC.